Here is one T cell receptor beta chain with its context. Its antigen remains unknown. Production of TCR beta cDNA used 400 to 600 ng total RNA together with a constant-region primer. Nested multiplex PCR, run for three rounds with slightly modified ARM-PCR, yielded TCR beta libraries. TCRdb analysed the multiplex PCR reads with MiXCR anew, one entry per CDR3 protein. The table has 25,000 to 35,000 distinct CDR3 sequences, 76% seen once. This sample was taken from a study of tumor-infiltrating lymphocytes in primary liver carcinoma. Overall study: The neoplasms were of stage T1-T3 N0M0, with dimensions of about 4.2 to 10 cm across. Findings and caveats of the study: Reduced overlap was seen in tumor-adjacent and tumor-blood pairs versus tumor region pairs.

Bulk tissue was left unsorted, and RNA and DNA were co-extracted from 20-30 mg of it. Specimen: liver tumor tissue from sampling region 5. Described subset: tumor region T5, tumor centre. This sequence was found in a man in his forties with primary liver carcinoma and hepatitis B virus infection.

Written as DNA, the CDR3 is TGTGCCAGCAGCTTAGATGGGCGATACAGCGGGACCTTTTACAATGAGCAGTTCTTC. Encoded protein: CASSLDGRYSGTFYNEQFF. This chain links TRBV11-2 with TRBJ2-1; 7 nucleotides line up with TRBD2. V lost 0 bases to trimming and J lost 4 bases; unmatched junction nucleotides: 15. This CDR3 region has 19 residues. Per the germline V gene, CDR1 is SGHAT and CDR2 is FQNNGV.